This T cell receptor (beta chain) was identified during a study of cytomegalovirus exposure and HLA in healthy donors. In the case of this clone: The antigen is not known.

In the PCR, 60 Vbeta and 13 Jbeta primers were used. Assay: immunoSEQ multiplex PCR; the TCRdb copy retains only in-frame clones and omits some. The sample holds under 200,000 clones, about 79% seen once. CDR1 is SGHNT and CDR2 is YYREEE in the germline V gene (reference sequence). The junction had 15 bases not matched to a gene; V was cut back by 3 bases and J by 1 base. This CDR3 contains 19 residues. General study findings and limits: Sequencing depth across donors, presence/absence analyses assumed, was roughly uniform. In a later analysis, donors in an Asian-associated ancestry cluster reportedly had fewer N-insertions in productive TCRs than the cohort mean.

The chain links TRBV5-4 to TRBJ2-3, with 9 bases matching TRBD2. The sample was PBMCs. This TCR derives from a man aged 50 to 59 in good health and CMV-seropositive. The CDR3 spells CASSSAGSGGLFGTDTQYF. CDR3 bases: TGTGCCAGCAGCTCTGCTGGGAGCGGGGGGCTCTTTGGCACAGATACGCAGTATTTT. Full variable domain (missing parts from reference TRBV5-4 and TRBJ2-3): ETGVTQSPTHLIKTRGQQVTLRCSSQSGHNTVSWYQQALGQGPQFIFQYYREEENGRGNFPPRFSGLQFPNYSSELNVNALELDDSALYLCASSSAGSGGLFGTDTQYFGPGTRLTVL.